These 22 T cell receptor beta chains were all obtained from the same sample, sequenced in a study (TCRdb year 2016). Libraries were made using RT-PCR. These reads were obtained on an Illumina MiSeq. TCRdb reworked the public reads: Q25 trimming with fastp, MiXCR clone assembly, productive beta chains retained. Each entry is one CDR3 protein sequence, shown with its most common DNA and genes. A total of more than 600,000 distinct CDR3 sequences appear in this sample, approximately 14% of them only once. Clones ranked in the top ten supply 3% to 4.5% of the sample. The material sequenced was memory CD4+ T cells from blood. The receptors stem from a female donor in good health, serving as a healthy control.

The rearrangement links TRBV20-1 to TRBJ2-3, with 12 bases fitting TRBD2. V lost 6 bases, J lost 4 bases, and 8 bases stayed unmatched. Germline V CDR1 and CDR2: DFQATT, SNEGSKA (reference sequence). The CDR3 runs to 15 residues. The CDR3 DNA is TGCAGTGCCGTGAAGGGACTAGCGGGTTCAGATACGCAGTATTTT. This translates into CSAVKGLAGSDTQYF.

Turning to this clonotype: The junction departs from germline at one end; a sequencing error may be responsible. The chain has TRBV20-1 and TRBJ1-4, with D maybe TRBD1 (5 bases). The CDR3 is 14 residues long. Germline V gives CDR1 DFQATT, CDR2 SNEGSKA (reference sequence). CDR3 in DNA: TGCAGTGCGAGAGATGGAAGGGGAACTGAAAAACTGTTTTTT. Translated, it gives CSARDGRGTEKLFF.

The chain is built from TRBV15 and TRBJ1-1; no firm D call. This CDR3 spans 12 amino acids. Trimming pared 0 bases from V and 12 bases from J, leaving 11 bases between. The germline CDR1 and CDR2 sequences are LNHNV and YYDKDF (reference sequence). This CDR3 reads CATSRDEGRTFF. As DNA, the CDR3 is TGTGCCACCAGCAGAGATGAAGGGAGAACTTTCTTT.

CDR3 nucleotide sequence: TGTGCCAGCAGCTTAGCGCTGCGTCGGACGGGCTACACCTTC. Protein sequence: CASSLALRRTGYTF. V gene TRBV7-2 combines with J gene TRBJ1-2; D uncertain. The V and J ends lost 0 bases and 8 bases respectively, with 13 bases between them. The CDR3 has 14 amino acids. Germline lookup yields CDR1 SGHTA and CDR2 FQGNSA.

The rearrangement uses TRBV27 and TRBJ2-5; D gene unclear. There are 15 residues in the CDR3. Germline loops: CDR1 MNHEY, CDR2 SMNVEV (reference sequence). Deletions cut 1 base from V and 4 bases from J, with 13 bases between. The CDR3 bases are TGTGCCAGCAGTTTATTCAGTCGGAGTTTAGAGACCCAGTACTTC. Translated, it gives CASSLFSRSLETQYF.

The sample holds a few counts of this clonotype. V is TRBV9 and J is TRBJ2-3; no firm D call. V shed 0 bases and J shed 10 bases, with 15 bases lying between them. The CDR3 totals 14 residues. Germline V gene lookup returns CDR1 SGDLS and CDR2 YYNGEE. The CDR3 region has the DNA TGTGCCAGCAGCGTAGTAGGCAGCCAGGATGCGCAGTATTTT. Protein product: CASSVVGSQDAQYF. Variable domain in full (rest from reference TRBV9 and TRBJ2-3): DSGVTQTPKHLITATGQRVTLRCSPRSGDLSVYWYQQSLDQGLQFLIQYYNGEERAKGNILERFSAQQFPDLHSELNLSSLELGDSALYFCASSVVGSQDAQYFGPGTRLTVL.

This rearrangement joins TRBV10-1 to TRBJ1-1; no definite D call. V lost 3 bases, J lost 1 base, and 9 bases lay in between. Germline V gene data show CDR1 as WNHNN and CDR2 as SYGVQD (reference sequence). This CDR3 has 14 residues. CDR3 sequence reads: CASSDGPPNTEAFF. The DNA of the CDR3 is TGCGCCAGCAGTGATGGACCGCCGAACACTGAAGCTTTCTTT.

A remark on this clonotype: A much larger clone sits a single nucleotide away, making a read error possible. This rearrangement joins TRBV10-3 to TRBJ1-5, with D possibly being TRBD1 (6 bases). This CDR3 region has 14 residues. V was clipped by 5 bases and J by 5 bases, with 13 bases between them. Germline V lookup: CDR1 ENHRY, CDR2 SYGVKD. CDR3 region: CAISYGGRHQPQHF. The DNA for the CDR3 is TGTGCCATCAGTTACGGGGGGCGACATCAGCCCCAGCATTTT.

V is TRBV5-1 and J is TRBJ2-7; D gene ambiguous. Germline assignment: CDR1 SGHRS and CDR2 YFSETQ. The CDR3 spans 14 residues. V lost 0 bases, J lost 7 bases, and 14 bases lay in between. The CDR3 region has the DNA TGCGCCAGCAGCTTGGAGGGCCCGGGCGGTGAGCAGTACTTC. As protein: CASSLEGPGGEQYF.

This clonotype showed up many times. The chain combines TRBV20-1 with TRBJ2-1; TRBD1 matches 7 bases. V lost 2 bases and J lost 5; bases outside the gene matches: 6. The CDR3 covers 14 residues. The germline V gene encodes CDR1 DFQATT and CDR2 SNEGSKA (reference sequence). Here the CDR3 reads CSARKPTGHNEQFF. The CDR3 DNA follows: TGCAGTGCTAGAAAACCGACAGGGCACAATGAGCAGTTCTTC.

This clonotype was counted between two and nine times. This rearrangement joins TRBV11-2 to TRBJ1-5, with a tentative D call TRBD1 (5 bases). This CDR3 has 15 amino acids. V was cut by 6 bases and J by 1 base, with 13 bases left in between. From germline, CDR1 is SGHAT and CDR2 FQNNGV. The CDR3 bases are TGTGCCAGCAGTTCAGGGTTCCAGAGCAATCAGCCCCAGCATTTT. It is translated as CASSSGFQSNQPQHF. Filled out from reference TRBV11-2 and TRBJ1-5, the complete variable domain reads EAGVAQSPRYKIIEKRQSVAFWCNPISGHATLYWYQQILGQGPKLLIQFQNNGVVDDSQLPKDRFSAERLKGVDSTLKIQPAKLEDSAVYLCASSSGFQSNQPQHFGDGTRLSIL.

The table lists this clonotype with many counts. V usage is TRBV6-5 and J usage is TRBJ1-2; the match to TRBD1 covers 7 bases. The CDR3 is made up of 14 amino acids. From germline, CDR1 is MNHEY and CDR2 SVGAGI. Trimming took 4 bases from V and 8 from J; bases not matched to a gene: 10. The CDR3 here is CASSSGQVQRGYTF. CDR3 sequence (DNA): TGTGCCAGCAGTTCAGGACAGGTCCAGAGAGGCTACACCTTC.

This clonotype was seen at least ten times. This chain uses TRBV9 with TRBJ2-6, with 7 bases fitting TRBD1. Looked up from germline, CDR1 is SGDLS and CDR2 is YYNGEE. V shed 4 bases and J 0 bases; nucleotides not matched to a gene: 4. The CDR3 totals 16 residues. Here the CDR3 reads CASSSGTASGANVLTF. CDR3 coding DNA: TGTGCCAGCAGCTCCGGGACAGCCTCTGGGGCCAACGTCCTGACTTTC.

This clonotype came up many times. The CDR3 bases are TGCAGTGCTAGGGGAAGCGGGAGTTACTACAATGAGCAGTTCTTC. Translated: CSARGSGSYYNEQFF. V usage is TRBV20-1 and J usage is TRBJ2-1; TRBD2 aligns across 8 bases. CDR3 length: 15 amino acids. J gave up 3 bases and V 3 bases, and 7 bases lay outside the gene matches. Germline-derived CDR1 and CDR2 are DFQATT and SNEGSKA (reference sequence).

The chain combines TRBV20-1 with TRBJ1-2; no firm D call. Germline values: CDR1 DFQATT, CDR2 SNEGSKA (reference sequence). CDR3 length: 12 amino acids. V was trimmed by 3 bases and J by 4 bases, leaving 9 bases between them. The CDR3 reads CSASETVYGYTF. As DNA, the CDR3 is TGCAGTGCTAGCGAGACGGTCTATGGCTACACCTTC.

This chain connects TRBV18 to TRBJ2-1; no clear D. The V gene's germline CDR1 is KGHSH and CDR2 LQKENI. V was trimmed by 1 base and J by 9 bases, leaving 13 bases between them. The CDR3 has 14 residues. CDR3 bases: TGTGCCAGCTCACCACGGTCTTCACCTGGTGAGCAGTTCTTC. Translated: CASSPRSSPGEQFF.

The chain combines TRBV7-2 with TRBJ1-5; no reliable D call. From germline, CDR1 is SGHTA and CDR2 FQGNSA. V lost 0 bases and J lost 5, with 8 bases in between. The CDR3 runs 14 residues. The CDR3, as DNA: TGTGCCAGCAGCTTAGCCAGTTTTTATCAGCCCCAGCATTTT. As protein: CASSLASFYQPQHF.

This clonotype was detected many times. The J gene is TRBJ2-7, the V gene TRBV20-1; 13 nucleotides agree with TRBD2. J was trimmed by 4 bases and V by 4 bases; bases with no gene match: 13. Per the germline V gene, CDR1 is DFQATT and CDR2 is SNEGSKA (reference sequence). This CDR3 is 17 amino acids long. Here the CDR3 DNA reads TGCAGTGCTAAACCGGGACTAGCGGGGCCCGATGGTTACGAGCAGTACTTC. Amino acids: CSAKPGLAGPDGYEQYF.

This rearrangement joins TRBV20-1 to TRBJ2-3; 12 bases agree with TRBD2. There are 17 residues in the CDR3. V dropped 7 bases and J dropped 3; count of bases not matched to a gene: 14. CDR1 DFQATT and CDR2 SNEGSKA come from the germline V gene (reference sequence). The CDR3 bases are TGCAGTGTCAGATGGATCCTAGCGGGAGGGCGGACAGATACGCAGTATTTT. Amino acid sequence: CSVRWILAGGRTDTQYF.

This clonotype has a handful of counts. Here the CDR3 DNA reads TGCAGCGCTGGGACAGGGGGAAATGGCTACACCTTC. Its protein is CSAGTGGNGYTF. The chain carries TRBV29-1 and TRBJ1-2; TRBD1 aligns across 11 bases. The junction had 4 bases not matched to a gene; V was cut back by 7 bases and J by 6 bases. The CDR3 covers 12 residues. Germline V gene lookup returns CDR1 SQVTM and CDR2 ANQGSEA.

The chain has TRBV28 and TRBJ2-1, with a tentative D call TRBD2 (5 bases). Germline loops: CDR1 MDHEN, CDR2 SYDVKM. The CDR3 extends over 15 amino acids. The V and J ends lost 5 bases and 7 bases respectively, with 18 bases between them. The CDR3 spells CASSPLKGVVNEQFF. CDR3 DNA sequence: TGTGCCAGCAGTCCCCTTAAGGGAGTAGTAAATGAGCAGTTCTTC.

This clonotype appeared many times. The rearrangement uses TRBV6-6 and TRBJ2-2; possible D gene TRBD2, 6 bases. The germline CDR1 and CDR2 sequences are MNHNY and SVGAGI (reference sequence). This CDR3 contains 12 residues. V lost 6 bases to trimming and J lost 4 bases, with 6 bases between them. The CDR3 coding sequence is TGTGCCAGCAGCGGGGGCACCGGGGAGCTGTTTTTT. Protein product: CASSGGTGELFF.